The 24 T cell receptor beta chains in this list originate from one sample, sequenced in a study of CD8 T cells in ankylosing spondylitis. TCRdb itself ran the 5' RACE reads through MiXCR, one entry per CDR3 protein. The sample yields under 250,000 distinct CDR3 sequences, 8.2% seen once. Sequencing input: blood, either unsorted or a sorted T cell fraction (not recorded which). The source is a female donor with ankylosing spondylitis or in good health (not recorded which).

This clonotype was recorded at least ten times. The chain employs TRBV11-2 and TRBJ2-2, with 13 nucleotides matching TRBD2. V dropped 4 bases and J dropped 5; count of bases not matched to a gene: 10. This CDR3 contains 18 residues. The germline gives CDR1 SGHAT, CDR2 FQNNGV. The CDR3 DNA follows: TGTGCCAGCAGCTCCTGGACTAGCGGGAGAGGGTTTACCGGGGAGCTGTTTTTT. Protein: CASSSWTSGRGFTGELFF.

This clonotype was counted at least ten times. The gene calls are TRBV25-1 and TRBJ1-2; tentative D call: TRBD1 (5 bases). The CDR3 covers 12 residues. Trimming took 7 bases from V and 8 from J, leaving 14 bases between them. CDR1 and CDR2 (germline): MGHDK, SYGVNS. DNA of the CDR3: TGTGCCAGCAACGGACAAGGACGCGGCTACACCTTC. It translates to CASNGQGRGYTF.

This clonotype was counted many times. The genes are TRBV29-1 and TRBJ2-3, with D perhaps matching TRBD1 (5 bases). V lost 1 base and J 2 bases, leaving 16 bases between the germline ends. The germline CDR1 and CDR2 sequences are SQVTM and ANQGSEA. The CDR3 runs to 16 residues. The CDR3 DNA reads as TGCAGCGTTGAAGGGGAAAAAGACAGTATCACAGATACGCAGTATTTT. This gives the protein CSVEGEKDSITDTQYF.

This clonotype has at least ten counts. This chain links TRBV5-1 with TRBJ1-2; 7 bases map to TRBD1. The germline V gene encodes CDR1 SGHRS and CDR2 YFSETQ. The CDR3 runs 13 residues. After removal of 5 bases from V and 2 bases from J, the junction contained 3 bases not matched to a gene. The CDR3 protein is CASRQDRNYGYTF. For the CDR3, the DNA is TGCGCCAGCAGACAGGACAGGAACTATGGCTACACCTTC.

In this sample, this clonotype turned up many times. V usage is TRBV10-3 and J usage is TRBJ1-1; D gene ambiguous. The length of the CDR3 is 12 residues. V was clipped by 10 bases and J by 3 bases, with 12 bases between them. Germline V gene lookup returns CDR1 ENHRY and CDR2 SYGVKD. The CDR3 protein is CATQLEDTEAFF. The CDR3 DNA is TGTGCCACTCAGCTAGAGGACACTGAAGCTTTCTTT.

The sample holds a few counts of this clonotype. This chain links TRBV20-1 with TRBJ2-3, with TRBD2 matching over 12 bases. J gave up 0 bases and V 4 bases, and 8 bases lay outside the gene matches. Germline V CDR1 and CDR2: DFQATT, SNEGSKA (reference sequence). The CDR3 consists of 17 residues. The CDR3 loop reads CSATSGRALLSTDTQYF. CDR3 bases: TGCAGTGCTACTAGCGGGAGGGCTCTCTTAAGCACAGATACGCAGTATTTT.

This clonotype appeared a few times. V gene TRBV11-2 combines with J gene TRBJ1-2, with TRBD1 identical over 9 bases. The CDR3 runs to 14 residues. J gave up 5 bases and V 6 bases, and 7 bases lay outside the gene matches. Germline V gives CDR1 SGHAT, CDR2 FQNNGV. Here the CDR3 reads CASSRPGQGYGYTF. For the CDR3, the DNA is TGTGCCAGCAGTCGTCCGGGACAGGGTTATGGCTACACCTTC.

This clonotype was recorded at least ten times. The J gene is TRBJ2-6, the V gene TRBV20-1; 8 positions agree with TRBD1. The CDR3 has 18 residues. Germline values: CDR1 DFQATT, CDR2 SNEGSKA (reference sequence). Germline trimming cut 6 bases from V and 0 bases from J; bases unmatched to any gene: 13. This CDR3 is CSANAGGRSDSGANVLTF. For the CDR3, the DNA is TGCAGTGCAAACGCAGGGGGCAGGTCCGACTCTGGGGCCAACGTCCTGACTTTC.

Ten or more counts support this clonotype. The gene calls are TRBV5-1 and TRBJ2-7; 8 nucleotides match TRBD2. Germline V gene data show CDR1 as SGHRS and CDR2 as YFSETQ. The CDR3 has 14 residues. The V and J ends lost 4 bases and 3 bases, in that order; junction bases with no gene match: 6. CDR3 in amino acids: CASSISGILYEQYF. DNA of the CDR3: TGCGCCAGCAGCATTAGCGGGATCCTCTACGAGCAGTACTTC.

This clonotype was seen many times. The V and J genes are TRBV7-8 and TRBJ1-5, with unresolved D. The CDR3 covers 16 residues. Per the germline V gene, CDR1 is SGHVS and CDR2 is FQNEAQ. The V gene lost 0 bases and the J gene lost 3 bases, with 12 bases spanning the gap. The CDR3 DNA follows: TGTGCCAGCAGCTTAGCCGGCAGTACTCCCAATCAGCCCCAGCATTTT. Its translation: CASSLAGSTPNQPQHF. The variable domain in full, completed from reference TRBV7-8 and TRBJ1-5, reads GAGVSQSPRYKVAKRGQDVALRCDPISGHVSLFWYQQALGQGPEFLTYFQNEAQLDKSGLPSDRFFAERPEGSVSTLKIQRTQQEDSAVYLCASSLAGSTPNQPQHFGDGTRLSIL.

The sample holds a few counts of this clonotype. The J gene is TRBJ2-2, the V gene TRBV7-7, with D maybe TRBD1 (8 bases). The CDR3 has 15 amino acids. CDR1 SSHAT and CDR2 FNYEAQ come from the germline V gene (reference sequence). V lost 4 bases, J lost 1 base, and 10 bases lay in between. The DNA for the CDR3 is TGTGCCAGCAGCTACAGGGGGGGGAACACCGGGGAGCTGTTTTTT. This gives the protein CASSYRGGNTGELFF.

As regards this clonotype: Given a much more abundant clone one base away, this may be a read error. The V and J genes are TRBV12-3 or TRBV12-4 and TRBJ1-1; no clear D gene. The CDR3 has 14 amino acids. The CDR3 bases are TGTACCAGCAGTTTTCAACCCTGGGGCACTGAAGCTTTCTTT. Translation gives CTSSFQPWGTEAFF.

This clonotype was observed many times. CDR3 DNA: TGTGCCACCAGCAGAGACGTCGCTAGAGCGGTTGAGCAGTTCTTC. Encoded protein: CATSRDVARAVEQFF. V gene TRBV15 combines with J gene TRBJ2-1; D might be TRBD2 (5 bases). V gave up 0 bases and J gave up 9 bases, with 15 bases separating them. The CDR3 runs 15 residues. CDR1 and CDR2 from the germline V gene are LNHNV and YYDKDF (reference sequence).

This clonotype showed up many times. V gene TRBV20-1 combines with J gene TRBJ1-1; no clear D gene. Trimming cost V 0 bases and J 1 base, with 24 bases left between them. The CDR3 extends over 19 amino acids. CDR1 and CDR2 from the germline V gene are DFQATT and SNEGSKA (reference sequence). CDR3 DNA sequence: TGCAGTGCTAGAGATCCCTTACGCCTGGGTGGGGTAGCGAACACTGAAGCTTTCTTT. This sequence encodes CSARDPLRLGGVANTEAFF.

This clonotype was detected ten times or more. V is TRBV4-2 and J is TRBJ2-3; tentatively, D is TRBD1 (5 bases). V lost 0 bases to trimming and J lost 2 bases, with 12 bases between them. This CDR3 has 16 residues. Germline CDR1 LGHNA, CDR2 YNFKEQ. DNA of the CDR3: TGTGCCAGCAGCCAAGACGGTGGGGCGGTCACAGATACGCAGTATTTT. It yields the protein CASSQDGGAVTDTQYF.

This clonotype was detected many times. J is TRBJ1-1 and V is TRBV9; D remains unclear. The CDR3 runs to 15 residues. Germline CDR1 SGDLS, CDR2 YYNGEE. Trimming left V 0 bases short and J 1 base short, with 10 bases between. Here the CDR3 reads CASSVGLRRNTEAFF. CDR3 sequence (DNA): TGTGCCAGCAGCGTAGGTTTACGACGGAACACTGAAGCTTTCTTT.

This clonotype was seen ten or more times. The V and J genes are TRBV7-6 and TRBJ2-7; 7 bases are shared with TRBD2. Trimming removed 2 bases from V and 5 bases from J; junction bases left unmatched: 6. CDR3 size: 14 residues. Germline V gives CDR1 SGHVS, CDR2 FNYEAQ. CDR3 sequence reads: CASSLLAAGNEQYF. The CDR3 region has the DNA TGTGCCAGCAGCTTACTAGCGGCGGGAAACGAGCAGTACTTC.

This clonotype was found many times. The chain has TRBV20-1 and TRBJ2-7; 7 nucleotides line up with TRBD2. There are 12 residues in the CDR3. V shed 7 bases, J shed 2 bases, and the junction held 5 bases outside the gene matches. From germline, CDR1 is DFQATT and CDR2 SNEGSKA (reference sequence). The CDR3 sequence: CSGTGRPYEQYF. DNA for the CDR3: TGCAGTGGAACCGGGAGGCCCTACGAGCAGTACTTC.

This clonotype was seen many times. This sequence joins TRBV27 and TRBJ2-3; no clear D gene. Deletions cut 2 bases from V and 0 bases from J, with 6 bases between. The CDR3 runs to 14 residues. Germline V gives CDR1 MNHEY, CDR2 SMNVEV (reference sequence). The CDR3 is CASSLEASTDTQYF. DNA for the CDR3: TGTGCCAGCAGTTTAGAGGCTAGCACAGATACGCAGTATTTT.

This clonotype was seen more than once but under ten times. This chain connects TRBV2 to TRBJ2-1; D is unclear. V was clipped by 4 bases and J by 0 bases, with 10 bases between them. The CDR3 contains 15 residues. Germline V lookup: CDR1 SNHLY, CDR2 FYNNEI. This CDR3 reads CASSVVGPSYNEQFF. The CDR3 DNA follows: TGTGCCAGCAGTGTGGTGGGCCCCTCCTACAATGAGCAGTTCTTC.

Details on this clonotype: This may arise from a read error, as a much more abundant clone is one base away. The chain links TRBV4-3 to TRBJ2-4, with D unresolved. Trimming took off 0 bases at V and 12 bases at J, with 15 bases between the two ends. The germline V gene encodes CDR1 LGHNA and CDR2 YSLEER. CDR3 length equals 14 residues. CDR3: CASSQDRSGRTQYF. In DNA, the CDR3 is TGCGCCAGCAGCCAAGATCGGAGTGGCAGGACTCAGTACTTC.

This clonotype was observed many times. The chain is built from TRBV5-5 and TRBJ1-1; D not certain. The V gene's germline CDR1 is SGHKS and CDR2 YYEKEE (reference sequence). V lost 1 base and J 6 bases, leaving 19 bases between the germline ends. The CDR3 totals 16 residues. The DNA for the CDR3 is TGTGCCAGCAGCTTGAGCGGGCTCTCGGGGAGTTCTGAAGCTTTCTTT. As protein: CASSLSGLSGSSEAFF.

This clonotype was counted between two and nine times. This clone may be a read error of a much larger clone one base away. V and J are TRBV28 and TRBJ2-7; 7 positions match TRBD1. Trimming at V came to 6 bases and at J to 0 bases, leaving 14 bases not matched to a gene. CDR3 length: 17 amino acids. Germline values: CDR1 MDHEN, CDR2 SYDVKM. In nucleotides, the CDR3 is TGTGCCAGCAGCCGGTGGCCTGGGACAGATTTCTCCTACGAGCAGTACTTC. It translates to CASSRWPGTDFSYEQYF.

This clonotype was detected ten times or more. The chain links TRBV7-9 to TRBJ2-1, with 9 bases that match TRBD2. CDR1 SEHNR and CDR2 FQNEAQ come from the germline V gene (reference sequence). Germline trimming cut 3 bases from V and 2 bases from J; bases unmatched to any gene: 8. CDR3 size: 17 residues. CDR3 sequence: CASSLTVAGDPYNEQFF. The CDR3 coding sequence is TGTGCCAGCAGCTTGACAGTAGCGGGAGATCCCTACAATGAGCAGTTCTTC. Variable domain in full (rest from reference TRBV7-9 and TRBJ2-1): DTGVSQNPRHKITKRGQNVTFRCDPISEHNRLYWYRQTLGQGPEFLTYFQNEAQLEKSRLLSDRFSAERPKGSFSTLEIQRTEQGDSAMYLCASSLTVAGDPYNEQFFGPGTRLTVL.